This T cell receptor (beta chain) was captured in a study of beta chain features in type 1 diabetes. Sorted populations were all over 98% pure. Comment on this clone: Its specificity is not known.

V was pared by 0 bases and J by 4 bases, with 10 bases between. CDR1 and CDR2 (germline): SGHRS, YFSETQ. The CDR3 consists of 14 residues. Overall study results and limits: Patients showed naive, central memory and Treg TCRB repertoires that appeared more similar than those of healthy donors. When cDNA is sequenced, cells with high TCR expression could be over-represented. All four CD4+ subsets of Type 1 diabetes patients contained TCRB CDR3s that were moderately but significantly shorter.

Expressed TCRB transcripts were sequenced because the isolated RNA had all been reverse transcribed beforehand. Assay used: immunoSEQ multiplex PCR; TCRdb lists only in-frame clones, some missing. The table lists approximately 100,000 clones, over 25% of them singletons. Sequenced sample: central memory CD4+ T cells from blood. The J gene is TRBJ1-2, the V gene TRBV5-1, with TRBD1 as a possible D gene (5 bases). This clonotype was sampled from a young woman with type 1 diabetes. The CDR3 loop reads CASSLESGIYGYTF. CDR3 DNA sequence: TGCGCCAGCAGCTTGGAATCAGGGATCTATGGCTACACCTTC.